The 8 T cell receptor beta chains in this list originate from one sample, sequenced in a study of cytotoxic CD8 clonotypes in ibrutinib-treated CLL. Only in-frame clones appear in the TCRdb table, and some are missing; sequencing was by immunoSEQ multiplex PCR. The sample records about 120,000 clones, 58% being singletons. This material consisted of PBMCs, taken after 24 months of ibrutinib treatment. Source of these receptors: a human donor with chronic lymphocytic leukemia.

The CDR3 reads CASRETQGNYGYTF. DNA of the CDR3: TGTGCCAGCAGGGAAACACAGGGGAACTATGGCTACACCTTC. This chain connects TRBV6-1 to TRBJ1-2; TRBD1 aligns across 7 bases. CDR1 MNHNS and CDR2 SASEGT come from the germline V gene. The CDR3 covers 14 residues. With V trimmed by 6 bases and J by 2 bases, 6 bases remained unmatched.

V usage is TRBV11-2 and J usage is TRBJ1-1; D gene uncertain. V lost 6 bases and J 4 bases, leaving 15 bases between the germline ends. Germline V CDR1 and CDR2: SGHAT, FQNNGV. The CDR3 is 14 residues long. The CDR3 protein is CASRPDWAGTEAFF. Here the CDR3 DNA reads TGTGCCAGCAGACCCGACTGGGCGGGCACTGAAGCTTTCTTT.

V is TRBV4-2 and J is TRBJ2-3; D not resolved. Germline loops: CDR1 LGHNA, CDR2 YNFKEQ. This CDR3 comprises 12 residues. With 3 bases removed from V and 3 bases from J, the gap between germline ends came to 4 bases. The CDR3 reads CASSHETDTQYF. In DNA, the CDR3 is TGTGCCAGCAGCCACGAGACAGATACGCAGTATTTT.

The rearrangement links TRBV28 to TRBJ2-5; D may match TRBD1 or TRBD2 (5 bases each). Looked up from germline, CDR1 is MDHEN and CDR2 is SYDVKM. Trimming pared 5 bases from V and 7 bases from J, leaving 17 bases between. The CDR3 has 14 residues. In nucleotides, the CDR3 is TGTGCCAGCAGTCCCCAGGGACGGACGATGACCCAGTACTTC. Translated, it gives CASSPQGRTMTQYF.

This clone was seen a few times. The rearrangement links TRBV20-1 to TRBJ1-2; D is unclear. The CDR3 covers 10 residues. V lost 4 bases, J lost 5 bases, and 5 bases lay in between. Germline CDR1 DFQATT, CDR2 SNEGSKA (reference sequence). CDR3 sequence: CSATLYGYTF. DNA of the CDR3: TGCAGTGCTACCCTTTATGGCTACACCTTC.

This clone was recorded a few times. The gene calls are TRBV7-2 and TRBJ2-7; 7 bases match TRBD1. V trimming: 5 bases; J trimming: 3 bases; junction bases outside the gene matches: 7. Germline V gene lookup returns CDR1 SGHTA and CDR2 FQGNSA. CDR3 length: 14 amino acids. The DNA of the CDR3 is TGTGCCAGCAGCACCCGACAGGGTAGCTACGAGCAGTACTTC. It codes for CASSTRQGSYEQYF.

This clone was counted between two and nine times. V is TRBV7-9 and J is TRBJ2-7, with 10 bases fitting TRBD2. This CDR3 is 14 amino acids long. V lost 6 bases, J lost 6 bases, and 8 bases stayed unmatched. The V gene's germline CDR1 is SEHNR and CDR2 FQNEAQ (reference sequence). For the CDR3, the DNA is TGTGCCAGCAGTAATACTAGCGGGGTCGGCGAGCAGTACTTC. It codes for CASSNTSGVGEQYF.

The chain is built from TRBV7-8 and TRBJ2-1; TRBD2 matches 7 bases. CDR3 size: 15 residues. Trimming removed 1 base from V and 5 bases from J; junction bases left unmatched: 5. The V gene's germline CDR1 is SGHVS and CDR2 FQNEAQ. The CDR3 spells CASSLVGGRHNEQFF. Here the CDR3 DNA reads TGTGCCAGCAGCTTAGTCGGGGGGAGACACAATGAGCAGTTCTTC. Based on the CDR3 plus reference TRBV7-8 and TRBJ2-1, the full variable domain is GAGVSQSPRYKVAKRGQDVALRCDPISGHVSLFWYQQALGQGPEFLTYFQNEAQLDKSGLPSDRFFAERPEGSVSTLKIQRTQQEDSAVYLCASSLVGGRHNEQFFGPGTRLTVL.